Following are 3 T cell receptor beta chains from one sample sequenced in a study of blood T cell repertoires in COVID-19. Profiling relied on immunoSEQ multiplex PCR, and the TCRdb table lists in-frame clones only, not all of them. Altogether 200,000 to 250,000 clones are present, about 83% being singletons, with the ten largest covering about 1.3%. The source material was peripheral blood. Receptors were obtained from a woman in her thirties with COVID-19, enrolled during active disease.

The genes are TRBV5-1 and TRBJ1-2; 8 bases are a match to TRBD1. Germline V CDR1 and CDR2: SGHRS, YFSETQ. The V segment lost 4 bases and the J segment 5 bases; nucleotides outside the gene matches: 4. This CDR3 is built from 13 residues. The CDR3 region is CASSNRQGYGYTF. The CDR3 DNA reads as TGCGCCAGCAGCAATCGACAGGGGTATGGCTACACCTTC.

The V call is TRBV4-3, the J call TRBJ1-1; D not certain. Trimming shortened V by 0 bases and J by 4 bases, and 12 bases separated the two germline ends. The CDR3 spans 15 residues. CDR1 is LGHNA, CDR2 YSLEER, per germline. CDR3 amino acids: CASSQEAAWSTEAFF. In nucleotides, the CDR3 is TGCGCCAGCAGCCAAGAAGCAGCGTGGTCCACTGAAGCTTTCTTT.

The V gene is TRBV18, the J gene TRBJ2-7; 7 positions match TRBD2. Germline V gene sequence: CDR1 KGHSH, CDR2 LQKENI. The junction had 6 bases not matched to a gene; V was cut back by 5 bases and J by 2 bases. The CDR3 spans 14 residues. CDR3 nucleotides: TGTGCCAGCTCAGCTTCGCGGGGGACCTACGAGCAGTACTTC. This encodes CASSASRGTYEQYF.